Reported below is one T cell receptor (beta chain). This sample is drawn from a study of HIV-infected patients and healthy controls. The CDR3 spans 15 residues. The V end lost 0 bases, the J end lost 3 bases, and 12 bases lay between the germline ends. CDR1 and CDR2 (germline): LGHNA, YNFKEQ. TCRdb called the 5' RACE reads again in MiXCR, with one record for every CDR3 protein. The sample shows 60,000 to 75,000 distinct CDR3 sequences, about a sixth of them seen only once. This chain connects TRBV4-2 to TRBJ2-7, with D tentatively TRBD1 (6 bases). The receptor was derived from a human donor in good health. Sequencing was done on a sample of CD4+ T cells from blood. CDR3 amino acids: CASSQDGGARYEQYF. The CDR3 DNA is TGTGCCAGCAGCCAAGATGGGGGCGCCCGCTACGAGCAGTACTTC.